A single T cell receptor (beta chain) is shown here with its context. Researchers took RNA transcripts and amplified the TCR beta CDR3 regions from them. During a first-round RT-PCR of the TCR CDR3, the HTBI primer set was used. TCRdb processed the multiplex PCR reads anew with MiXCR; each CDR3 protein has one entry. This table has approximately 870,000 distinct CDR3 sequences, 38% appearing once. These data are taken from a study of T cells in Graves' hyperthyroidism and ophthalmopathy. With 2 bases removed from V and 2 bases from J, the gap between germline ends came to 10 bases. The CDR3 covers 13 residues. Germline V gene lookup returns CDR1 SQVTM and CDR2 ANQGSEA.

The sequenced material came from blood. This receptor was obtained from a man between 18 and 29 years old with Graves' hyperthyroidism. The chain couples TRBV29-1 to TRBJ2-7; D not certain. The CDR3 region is CSVESTTTYEQYF. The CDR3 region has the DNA TGCAGCGTTGAATCAACTACTACCTACGAGCAGTACTTC.